This T cell receptor (beta chain) was documented in a study of cytomegalovirus exposure and HLA in healthy donors (dated by TCRdb to about 2017). For the wider study: An earlier analysis of 587 of the donors reported 276 Gb of sequence data and 117 million unique TCR beta sequences obtained from about 200 million T cells. The T cell repertoires of 670 or so subjects were profiled by immunosequencing and related to cytomegalovirus serostatus. The study was designed to test whether signatures of past pathogen exposure could be identified by cataloging public T cell receptors. In a later analysis, previously published TCR beta repertoires from about 640 donors were re-analyzed and high-resolution HLA genotyping was added so that TCR occurrence patterns could be studied. Donor age, sex, ethnicity and CMV serostatus were compiled together with the repertoire data. Typing coverage differed by locus: A, B, C, DRB1 and DQB1 were typed in roughly 620-630 donors, DQA1 in roughly 510, DPA1 in some 600, and DPB1 in approximately 450. HLA typing covered class I and class II loci at four-digit resolution. Every discovery cohort repertoire had been produced on one sequencing platform. In an earlier analysis of around 540 of the donors, high-throughput TCR beta sequencing was used to judge whether each TCR beta V gene segment behaved as functional or pseudogenic. Of the roughly 400 genotyped donors, around 81% fell in the genetic ancestry cluster associated with self-reported Caucasian donors. Among some 400 genotyped donors of the cohort, an average of about 240,000 unique TCR beta nucleotide sequences were sequenced per donor, around 20% of them non-productive. Approximately 310 gigabases of sequencing data and around 80 million unique TCR sequences made up an early release that covered about 640 HLA-typed donors. To predict cytomegalovirus infection status, the study combined high-throughput TCR immunosequencing, statistical association of individual TCRs with disease status, and machine learning. A few DR-DQ haplotypes were handled as single units for association and clustering because linkage in the cohort was strong. In the later analysis, no new phenotypic data were used to find candidate immune exposures; instead, reliance was placed on TCR beta sequences and their occurrence across donors. Besides the first cohort of approximately 710 subjects, a separate validation cohort made up of some 110 different subjects was used. A later genetic analysis used genome-wide SNP genotypes for about 60% of the roughly 700 donors, treating that subset as a discovery cohort.

As for this clone: No cognate antigen has been identified for it. The record has no base qualities; no much larger clone is one base away.

CDR1 and CDR2 were assigned from the germline V gene (reference sequence) as LNHDA and SQIVND. Cut back by 5 bases and 5 bases, the V and J ends lie 12 bases apart. The CDR3 starts with the cysteine, ends with the phenylalanine, and has 13 residues. Only the CDR3 DNA is retained, 39 bases long and in frame from the first base. The cohort was made up of 650 to 700 healthy bone marrow donors. Cohort members were all nominally healthy when sampled, although unrecorded immune exposures were likely present. The donor was CMV seronegative and was included in the group of several hundred seronegative cohort members. A peripheral blood sample was collected from each donor, and TCR beta sequencing was performed on peripheral blood mononuclear cells. Genomic DNA extraction from the blood cell samples was performed with the Qiagen DNeasy Blood Extraction Kit. Receptor amplification or capture employed the immunoSEQ multiplex PCR assay. The multiplex PCR relied on a mix of 60 forward primers for TCR Vbeta segments and 13 reverse primers for TCR Jbeta segments. A multiplex PCR assay on genomic DNA amplified the CDR3 region of rearranged TCR beta genes. The amplified TCR beta libraries were sequenced on the Illumina HiSeq System as 87-base-pair reads. Concerning the study's data processing: Across the roughly 700 repertoires, a later analysis counted 75 million to 90 million unique TCR beta chains, around 11 million of which were shared by at least two donors. A nearest-neighbor algorithm error-corrected the raw reads and collapsed the reads into unique sequences, merging closely related sequences to remove PCR and sequencing errors. Alignment of CDR3 sequences to IMGT reference sequences was used to assign V, D and J gene segments. For a sequence to be retained, a match of at least six nucleotides was required to both a V gene segment and a J gene segment. A rearrangement was called productive if the CDR3 had no stop codons and remained in frame with V and J, and every other rearrangement was called non-productive. Following IMGT convention, CDR3 was defined as the stretch from the second conserved V-encoded cysteine to the conserved J-encoded phenylalanine. The earlier analysis of about 610 of the donors excluded any sequence lacking an unambiguous match to a single V gene segment. An earlier analysis of fewer than 750 of the donors called V segments functional above 56.7% productive rearrangements and segregating when the between-donor standard deviation exceeded 5%. A statistical classification framework was developed to diagnose cytomegalovirus status using the catalog of TCR beta chain sequences. In a later analysis, TCR nucleotide sequences were compared against IMGT/GENE-DB human TR gene sequences so that V and J genes could be assigned. A later analysis assigned CDR3 sequences and most-parsimonious VDJ recombination scenarios with the TCRdist pipeline. In a later analysis, each TCR beta chain was defined by its CDR3 amino acid sequence together with its V-gene family, and reads without a unique V-gene family were excluded. As a way to deal with suspected cross-contamination and a sequencing artifact, a later analysis dropped over 550 nucleotide sequences that were highly shared and had low generation probability. For each public chain, a later analysis derived a clonal expansion index from normalized ranks of inferred template counts within each repertoire. In a later analysis, generation probabilities were computed using a VDJ recombination model fitted to out-of-frame rearrangements, and the results were checked against IGoR. In a later analysis, TCR-TCR, TCR-HLA and TCR-CMV co-occurrence was scored with hypergeometric tests, and a repertoire-size bias correction was applied to TCR pairs. False discovery rates were estimated in a later analysis by permuting HLA or CMV assignments 20 times. In a later analysis, co-occurring TCRs were grouped using DBSCAN, and TCRdist sequence similarity was added for clustering within HLA-allele-positive subsets. Repertoires with fewer than 30,000 or more than 120,000 public chains were left out of co-occurrence clustering, as were a few repertoires with anomalous nucleotide sharing. TCRdb's version of the immuneACCESS table is confined to in-frame rearrangements and falls short of the full clone set. An unresolved V gene accounts for under half of the shortfall where checked; the remainder is of unknown origin. V and J calls and clone size are as listed in that table; D and trimming were resolved from the DNA. The sample profile shows 200,000 or so clones; around 83% of them were found once. The top ten constitute 2.5% to 3.5% of the sample.

The paper as a whole reports these results and caveats: The only immune exposure information available for the cohort was CMV serostatus. In a later analysis, several top co-occurrence clusters were reported to appear linked to parvovirus B19, influenza, CMV and Epstein-Barr virus. In a later genetic analysis, a missense DCLRE1C variant was associated with V-gene and J-gene trimming of TCR beta chains, and the association was replicated in an independent cohort. Assigning TCR associations to individual alleles was difficult when HLA alleles, especially DR and DQ, strongly co-occurred. Because counts were too low, around 18 rarely observed V segments, including chromosome 9 orphons, were left out of the earlier analysis of roughly 600 of the donors. In this cohort, only TCR beta chains were sequenced, and detectable features were limited by the absence of alpha or paired-chain data. A later analysis found that HLA-associated TCR beta chains were more clonally expanded and had lower generation probabilities than equally common non-associated chains. The classifier was reported to diagnose cytomegalovirus status with high specificity and sensitivity in both the original and validation cohorts. Most TCR sequences were observed very rarely across donors, whereas some public TCRs were present in many individuals. Because HLA typing was missing for some donors at each locus, association tests included only the typed subset. The authors suggested that the approach could potentially be extended to other disease states and immunological phenotypes. The 87-base-pair reads could not distinguish some IMGT-functional V segments, including TRBV6-2 and TRBV6-3, so those segments were excluded. A later genetic analysis reported fewer N-insertions in productive TCRs among donors in an Asian-associated ancestry cluster than the approximately 700-donor mean. In vitro tests confirmed that a few of the cytomegalovirus-associated TCR beta chains recognize cytomegalovirus antigens. In a later analysis, TCR association rates were found to vary across HLA loci, with the most associated TCRs seen for DRB1 alleles and the fewest for HLA-C alleles. The sequencing pipeline was judged likely to have produced a cluster of highly shared sequence variants as a technical artifact. According to a later analysis, most CMV-associated TCR beta chains appeared to be HLA-restricted, and the HLA associations seemed to be driven largely by CMV exposure. At a false discovery rate of 0.05, a later analysis linked approximately 18,000 TCR beta sequences to specific HLA alleles. The study gave a list of roughly 150 TCR beta chains associated with cytomegalovirus. Linkage disequilibrium might explain the correlated functional status among segregating V segments, but an unknown experimental factor could not be ruled out. A further reported finding was that TCR beta sequences accurately predicted the HLA-A and HLA-B alleles for most subjects in the first cohort. Sequencing depth was assumed to be roughly uniform across donors in the presence/absence analyses, though that assumption may not hold. In an earlier analysis of about 550 of the donors, most TCR beta V segments were observed in productive rearrangements about 90% or about 30% of the time, broadly matching IMGT annotations.

This TCR was sampled from a woman aged 40 to 50 in good health and CMV-seronegative. Recombination joined TRBV19 with TRBJ1-1, with the D gene not clear enough to name. The sample comprised PBMCs. The DNA sequence reads TGTGCCAGTAGTCCTTCGACGGGGACTGAAGCTTTCTTT. Its product reads: CASSPSTGTEAFF.